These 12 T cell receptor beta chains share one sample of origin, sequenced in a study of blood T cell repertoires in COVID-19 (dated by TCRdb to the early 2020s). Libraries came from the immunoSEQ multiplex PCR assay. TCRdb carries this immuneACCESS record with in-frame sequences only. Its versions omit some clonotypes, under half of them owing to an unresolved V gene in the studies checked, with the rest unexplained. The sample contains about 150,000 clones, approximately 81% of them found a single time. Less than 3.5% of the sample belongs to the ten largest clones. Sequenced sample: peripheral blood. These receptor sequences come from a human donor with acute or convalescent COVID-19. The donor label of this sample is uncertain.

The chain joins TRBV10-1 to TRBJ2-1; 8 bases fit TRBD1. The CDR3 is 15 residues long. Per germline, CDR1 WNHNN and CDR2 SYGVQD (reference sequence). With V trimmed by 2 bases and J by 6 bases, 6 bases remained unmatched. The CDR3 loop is CASSEGRGPANEQFF. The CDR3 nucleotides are TGCGCCAGCAGTGAGGGCAGGGGGCCTGCCAATGAGCAGTTCTTC.

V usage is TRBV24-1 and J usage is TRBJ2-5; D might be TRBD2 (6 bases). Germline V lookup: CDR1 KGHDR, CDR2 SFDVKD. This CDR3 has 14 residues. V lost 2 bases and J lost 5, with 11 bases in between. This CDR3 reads CATSDWGVWETQYF. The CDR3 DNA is TGTGCCACCAGTGATTGGGGGGTCTGGGAGACCCAGTACTTC.

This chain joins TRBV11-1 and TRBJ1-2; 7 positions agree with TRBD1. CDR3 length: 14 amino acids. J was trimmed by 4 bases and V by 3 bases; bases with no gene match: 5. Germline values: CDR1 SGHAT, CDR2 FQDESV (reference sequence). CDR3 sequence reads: CASSFDRVGYGYTF. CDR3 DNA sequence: TGTGCCAGCAGCTTCGACAGGGTTGGCTATGGCTACACCTTC.

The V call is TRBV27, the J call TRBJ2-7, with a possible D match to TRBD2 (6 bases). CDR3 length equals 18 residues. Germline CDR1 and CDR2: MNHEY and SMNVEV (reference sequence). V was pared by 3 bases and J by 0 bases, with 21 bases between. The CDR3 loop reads CASSFLRSGGVLSYEQYF. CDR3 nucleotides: TGTGCCAGCAGTTTCCTTCGTAGCGGCGGCGTTCTCTCCTACGAGCAGTACTTC.

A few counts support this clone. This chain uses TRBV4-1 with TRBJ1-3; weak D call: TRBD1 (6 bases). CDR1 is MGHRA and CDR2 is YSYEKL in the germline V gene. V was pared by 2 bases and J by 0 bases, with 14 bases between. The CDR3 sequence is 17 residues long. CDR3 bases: TGCGCCAGCAGCCAACAAACTACGACAGGCTCTGGAAACACCATATATTTT. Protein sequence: CASSQQTTTGSGNTIYF.

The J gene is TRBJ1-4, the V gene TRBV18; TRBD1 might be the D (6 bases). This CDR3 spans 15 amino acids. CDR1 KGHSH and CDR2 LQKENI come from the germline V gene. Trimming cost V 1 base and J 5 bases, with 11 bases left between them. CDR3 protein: CASSPRGQSNEKLFF. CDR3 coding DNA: TGTGCCAGCTCACCACGTGGACAGAGCAATGAAAAACTGTTTTTT.

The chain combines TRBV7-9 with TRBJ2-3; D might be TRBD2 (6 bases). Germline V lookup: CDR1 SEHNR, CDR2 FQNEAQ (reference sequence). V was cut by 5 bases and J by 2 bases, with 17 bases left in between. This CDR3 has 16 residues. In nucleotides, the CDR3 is TGTGCCAGCAGCCGACGGGGCGGGGAGATCACAGATACGCAGTATTTT. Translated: CASSRRGGEITDTQYF. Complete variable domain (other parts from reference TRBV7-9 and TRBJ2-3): DTGVSQNPRHKITKRGQNVTFRCDPISEHNRLYWYRQTLGQGPEFLTYFQNEAQLEKSRLLSDRFSAERPKGSFSTLEIQRTEQGDSAMYLCASSRRGGEITDTQYFGPGTRLTVL.

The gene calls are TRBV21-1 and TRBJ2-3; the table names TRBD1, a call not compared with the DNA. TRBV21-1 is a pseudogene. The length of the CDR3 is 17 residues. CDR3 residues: CASSKPLDRVGTDTQYF. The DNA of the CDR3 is TGTGCCAGCAGCAAACCTCTGGACAGGGTAGGTACAGATACGCAGTATTTT.

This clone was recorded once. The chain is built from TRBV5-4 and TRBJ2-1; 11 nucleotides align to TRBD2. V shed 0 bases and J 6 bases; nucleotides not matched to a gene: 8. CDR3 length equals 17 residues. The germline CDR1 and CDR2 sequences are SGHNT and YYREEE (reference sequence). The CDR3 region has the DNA TGTGCCAGCAGCTTGGTCGGTAGCGGGAGGGCGAGCAATGAGCAGTTCTTC. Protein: CASSLVGSGRASNEQFF.

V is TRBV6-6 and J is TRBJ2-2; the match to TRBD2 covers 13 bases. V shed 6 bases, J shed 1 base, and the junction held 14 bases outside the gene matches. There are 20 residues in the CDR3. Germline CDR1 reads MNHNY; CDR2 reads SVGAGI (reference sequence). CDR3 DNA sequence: TGTGCCAGCAGCGATAGTTACGGGACTAGCGGGAACCGGAACACCGGGGAGCTGTTTTTT. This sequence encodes CASSDSYGTSGNRNTGELFF.

This CDR3 reads CASSDRDRGPYEQYF. The CDR3 nucleotides are TGTGCCAGCAGCGACCGGGACAGGGGCCCATACGAGCAGTACTTC. The chain couples TRBV9 to TRBJ2-7, with TRBD1 identical over 10 bases. The length of the CDR3 is 15 residues. CDR1 and CDR2 (germline): SGDLS, YYNGEE. Trimming at V came to 3 bases and at J to 4 bases, leaving 7 bases not matched to a gene.

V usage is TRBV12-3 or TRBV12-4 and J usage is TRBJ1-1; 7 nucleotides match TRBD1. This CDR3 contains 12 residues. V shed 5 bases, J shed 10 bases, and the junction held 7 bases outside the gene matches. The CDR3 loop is CASSTETGRAFF. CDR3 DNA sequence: TGTGCCAGCAGTACAGAGACAGGGCGAGCTTTCTTT.